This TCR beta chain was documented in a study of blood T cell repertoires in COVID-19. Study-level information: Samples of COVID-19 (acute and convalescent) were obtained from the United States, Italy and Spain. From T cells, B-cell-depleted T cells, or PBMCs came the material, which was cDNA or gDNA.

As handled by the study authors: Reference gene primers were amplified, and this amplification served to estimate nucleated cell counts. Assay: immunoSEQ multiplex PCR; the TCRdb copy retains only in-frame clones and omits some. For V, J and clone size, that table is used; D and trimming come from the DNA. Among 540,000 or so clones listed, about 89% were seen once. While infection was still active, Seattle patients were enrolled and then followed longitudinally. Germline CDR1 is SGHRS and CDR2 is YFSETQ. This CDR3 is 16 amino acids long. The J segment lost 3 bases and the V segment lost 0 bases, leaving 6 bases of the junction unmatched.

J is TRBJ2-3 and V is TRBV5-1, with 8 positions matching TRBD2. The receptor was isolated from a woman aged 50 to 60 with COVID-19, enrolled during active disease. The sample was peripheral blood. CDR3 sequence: CASSLDAGGATDTQYF. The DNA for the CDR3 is TGCGCCAGCAGCTTGGATGCCGGGGGGGCAACAGATACGCAGTATTTT.